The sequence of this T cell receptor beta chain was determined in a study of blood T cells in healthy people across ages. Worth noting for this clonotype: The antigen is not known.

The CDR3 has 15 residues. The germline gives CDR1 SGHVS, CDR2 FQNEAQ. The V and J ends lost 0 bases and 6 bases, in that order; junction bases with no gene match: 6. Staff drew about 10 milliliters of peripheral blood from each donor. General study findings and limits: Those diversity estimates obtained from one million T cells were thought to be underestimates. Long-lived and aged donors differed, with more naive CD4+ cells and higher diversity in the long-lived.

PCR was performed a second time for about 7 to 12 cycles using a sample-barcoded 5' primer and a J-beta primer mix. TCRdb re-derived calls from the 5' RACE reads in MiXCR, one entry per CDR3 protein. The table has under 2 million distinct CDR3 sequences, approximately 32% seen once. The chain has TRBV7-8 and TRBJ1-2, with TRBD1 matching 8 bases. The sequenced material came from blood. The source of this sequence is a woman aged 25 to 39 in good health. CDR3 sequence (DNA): TGTGCCAGCAGCTTAGCTCGGACAGGGCCAGATGGCTACACCTTC. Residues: CASSLARTGPDGYTF.